This TCR beta chain was identified in a study of blood T cell repertoires in COVID-19. Only in-frame clones appear in the TCRdb table, and some are missing; sequencing was by immunoSEQ multiplex PCR. The repertoire holds tens of thousands of clones, with 83% as singletons. Germline values: CDR1 MDHEN, CDR2 SYDVKM. Unmatched junction bases numbered 12, after V lost 4 bases and J lost 8 bases. CDR3 length: 15 residues. The receptor comes from an elderly man with acute or convalescent COVID-19. Sequenced material: peripheral blood. This chain uses TRBV28 with TRBJ1-2, with 8 bases lining up with TRBD1. CDR3 nucleotides: TGTGCCAGCAGTTCCGGGCCAGGGGGCCGAGAGGGCTACACCTTC. This encodes CASSSGPGGREGYTF.